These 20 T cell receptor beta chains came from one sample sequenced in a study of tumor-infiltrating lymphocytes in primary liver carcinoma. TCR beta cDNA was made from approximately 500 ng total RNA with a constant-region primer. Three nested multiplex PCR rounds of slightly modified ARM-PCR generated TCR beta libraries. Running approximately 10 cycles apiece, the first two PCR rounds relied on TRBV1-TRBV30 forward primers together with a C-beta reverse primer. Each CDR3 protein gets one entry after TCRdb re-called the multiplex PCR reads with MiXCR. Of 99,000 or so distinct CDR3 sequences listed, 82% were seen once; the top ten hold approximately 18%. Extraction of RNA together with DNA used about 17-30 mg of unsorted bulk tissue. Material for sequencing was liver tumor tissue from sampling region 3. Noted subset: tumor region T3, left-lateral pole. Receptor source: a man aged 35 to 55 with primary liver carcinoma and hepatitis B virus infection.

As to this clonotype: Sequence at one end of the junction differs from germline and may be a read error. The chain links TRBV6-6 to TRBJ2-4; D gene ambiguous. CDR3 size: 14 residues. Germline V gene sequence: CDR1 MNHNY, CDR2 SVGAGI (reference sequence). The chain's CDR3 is CVSIPGQAKNIQYF. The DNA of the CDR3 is TGTGTCAGCATCCCCGGCCAAGCCAAAAACATTCAGTACTTC.

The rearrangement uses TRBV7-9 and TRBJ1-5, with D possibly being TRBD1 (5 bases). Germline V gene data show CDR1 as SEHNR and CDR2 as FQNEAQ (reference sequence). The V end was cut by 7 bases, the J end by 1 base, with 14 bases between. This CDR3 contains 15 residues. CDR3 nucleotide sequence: TGTGCCAGCAACTCCCAGGGAGGAAGCAATCAGCCCCAGCATTTT. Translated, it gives CASNSQGGSNQPQHF.

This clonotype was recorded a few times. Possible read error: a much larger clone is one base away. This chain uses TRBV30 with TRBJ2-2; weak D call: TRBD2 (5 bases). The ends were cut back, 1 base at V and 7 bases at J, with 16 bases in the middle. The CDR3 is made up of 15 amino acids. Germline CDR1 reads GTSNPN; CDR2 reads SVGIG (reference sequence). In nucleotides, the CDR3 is TGTGCCTGGAGTGAGGCCAGCGGTTACATCGGGGAGCTGTTTTTT. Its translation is CAWSEASGYIGELFF.

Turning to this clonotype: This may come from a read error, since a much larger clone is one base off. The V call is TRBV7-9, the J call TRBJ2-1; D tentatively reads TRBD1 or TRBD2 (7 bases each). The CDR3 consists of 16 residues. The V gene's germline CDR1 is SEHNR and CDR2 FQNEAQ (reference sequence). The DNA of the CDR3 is TGTCCCAGCAGCTCCCAGGGGGGGAGCTCCTACAATGAGCAGTTCTTC. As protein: CPSSSQGGSSYNEQFF.

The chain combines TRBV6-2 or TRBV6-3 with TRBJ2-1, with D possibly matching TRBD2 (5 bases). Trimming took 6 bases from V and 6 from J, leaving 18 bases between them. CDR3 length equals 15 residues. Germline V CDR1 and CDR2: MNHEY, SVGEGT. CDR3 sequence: CASSPLVRAFNEQFF. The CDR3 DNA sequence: TGTGCCAGCAGCCCACTAGTGAGAGCTTTCAATGAGCAGTTCTTC.

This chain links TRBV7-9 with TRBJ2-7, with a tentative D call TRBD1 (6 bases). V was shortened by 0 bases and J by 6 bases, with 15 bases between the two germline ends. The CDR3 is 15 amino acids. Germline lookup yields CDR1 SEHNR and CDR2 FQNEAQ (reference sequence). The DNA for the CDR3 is TGTGCCAGCAGCTTAGCGACAGGCGGTACCTGCGAGCAGTACTTC. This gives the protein CASSLATGGTCEQYF.

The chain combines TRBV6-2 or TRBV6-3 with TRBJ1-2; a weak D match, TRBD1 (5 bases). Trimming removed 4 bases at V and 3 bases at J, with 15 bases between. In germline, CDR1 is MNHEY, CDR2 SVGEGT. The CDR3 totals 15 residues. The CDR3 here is CASSCTGRDHYGYTF. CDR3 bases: TGTGCCAGCAGTTGCACCGGCAGGGACCACTATGGCTACACCTTC.

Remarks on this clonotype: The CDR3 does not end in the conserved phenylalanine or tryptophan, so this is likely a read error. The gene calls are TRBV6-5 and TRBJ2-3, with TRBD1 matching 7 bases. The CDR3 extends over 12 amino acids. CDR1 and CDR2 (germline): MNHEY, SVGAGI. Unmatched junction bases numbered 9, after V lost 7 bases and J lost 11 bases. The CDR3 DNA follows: TGTGCCAGCACAGGGGGAGCCGGTATGCAGTATTAT. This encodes CASTGGAGMQYY.

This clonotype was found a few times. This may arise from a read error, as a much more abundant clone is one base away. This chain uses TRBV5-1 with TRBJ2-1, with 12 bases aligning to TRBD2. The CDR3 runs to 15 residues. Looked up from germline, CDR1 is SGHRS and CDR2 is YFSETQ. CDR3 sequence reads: CANSSLAGGPNEQFF. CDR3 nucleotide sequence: TGCGCCAACAGCTCCCTAGCGGGAGGGCCCAATGAGCAGTTCTTC.

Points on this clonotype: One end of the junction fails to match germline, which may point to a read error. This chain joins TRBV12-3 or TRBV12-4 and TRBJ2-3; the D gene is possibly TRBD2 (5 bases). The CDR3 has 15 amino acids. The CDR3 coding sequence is TGTGTCAGCAGTTCCGACTGGACTGTTGGGTATACGCAGTATTTT. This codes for CVSSSDWTVGYTQYF.

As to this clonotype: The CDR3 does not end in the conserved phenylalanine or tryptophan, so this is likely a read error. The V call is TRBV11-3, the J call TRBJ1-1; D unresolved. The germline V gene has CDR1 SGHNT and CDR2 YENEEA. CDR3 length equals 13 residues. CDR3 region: CASSLERDTEAFS. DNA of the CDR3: TGTGCCAGTAGCTTAGAAAGGGATACTGAAGCTTTCTCT.

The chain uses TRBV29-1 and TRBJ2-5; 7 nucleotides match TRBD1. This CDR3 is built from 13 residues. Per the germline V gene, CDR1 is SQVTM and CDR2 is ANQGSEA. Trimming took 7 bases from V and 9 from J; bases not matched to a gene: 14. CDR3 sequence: CSGQGAKVEAQYF. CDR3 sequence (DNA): TGCAGCGGACAGGGTGCGAAAGTGGAGGCCCAGTACTTC.

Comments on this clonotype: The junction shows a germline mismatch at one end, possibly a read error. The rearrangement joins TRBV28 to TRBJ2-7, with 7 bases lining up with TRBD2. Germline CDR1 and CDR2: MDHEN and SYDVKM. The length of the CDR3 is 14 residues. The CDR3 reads CASSRRGLHYEQYF. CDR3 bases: TGTGCCAGCAGTCGGAGGGGACTACATTACGAACAGTACTTC.

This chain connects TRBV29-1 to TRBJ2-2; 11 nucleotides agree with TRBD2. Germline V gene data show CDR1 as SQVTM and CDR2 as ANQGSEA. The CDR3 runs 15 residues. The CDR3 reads CITSVAGGWTGELFF. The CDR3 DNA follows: TGCATCACGTCGGTAGCGGGAGGGTGGACCGGGGAGCTGTTTTTT.

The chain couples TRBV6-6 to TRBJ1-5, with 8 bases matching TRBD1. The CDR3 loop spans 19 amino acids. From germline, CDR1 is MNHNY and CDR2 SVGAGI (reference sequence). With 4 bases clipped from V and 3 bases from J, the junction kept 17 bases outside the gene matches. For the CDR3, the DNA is TGTGCCAGCAGTTCGCGACGGGGGCCGACAGGGGATATCAATCAGCCCCAGCATTTT. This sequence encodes CASSSRRGPTGDINQPQHF.

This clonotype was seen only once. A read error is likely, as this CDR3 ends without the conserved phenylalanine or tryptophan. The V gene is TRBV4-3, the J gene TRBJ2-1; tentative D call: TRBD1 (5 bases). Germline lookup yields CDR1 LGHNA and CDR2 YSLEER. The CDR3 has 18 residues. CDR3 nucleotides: TGCGCCAGCAGTCAAGATCAGGGAATAATCGGCCCCTACAATGAGCAGTTCCTC. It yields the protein CASSQDQGIIGPYNEQFL.

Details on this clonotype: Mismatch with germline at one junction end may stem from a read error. The CDR3 sequence: CALSARYEQYF. In nucleotides, the CDR3 is TGTGCCCTCAGCGCCCGTTACGAGCAATACTTC. The chain joins TRBV6-2 or TRBV6-3 to TRBJ2-7; D is unresolved. CDR1 MNHEY and CDR2 SVGEGT come from the germline V gene. CDR3 size: 11 residues.

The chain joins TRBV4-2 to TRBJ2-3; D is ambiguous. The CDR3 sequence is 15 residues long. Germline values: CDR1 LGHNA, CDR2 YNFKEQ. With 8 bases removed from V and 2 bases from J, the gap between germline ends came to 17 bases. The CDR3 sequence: CASCREARSTDTQYF. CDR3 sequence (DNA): TGTGCCAGCTGCCGAGAGGCCAGGTCCACAGATACGCAGTATTTT.

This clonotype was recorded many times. DNA of the CDR3: TGTGCCAGCAGTGGACAGGGCTTTCAGCCCCAGCATTTT. This sequence encodes CASSGQGFQPQHF. The chain carries TRBV2 and TRBJ1-5; 7 bases map to TRBD1. Germline assignment: CDR1 SNHLY and CDR2 FYNNEI. This CDR3 comprises 13 residues. The V segment lost 4 bases and the J segment 6 bases; nucleotides outside the gene matches: 3.

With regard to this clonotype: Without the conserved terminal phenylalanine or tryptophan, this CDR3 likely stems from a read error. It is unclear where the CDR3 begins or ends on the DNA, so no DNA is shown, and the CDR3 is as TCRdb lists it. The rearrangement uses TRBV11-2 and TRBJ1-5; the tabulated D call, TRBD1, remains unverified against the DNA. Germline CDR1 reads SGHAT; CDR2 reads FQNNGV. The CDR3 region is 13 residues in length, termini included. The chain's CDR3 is CANSLGTDQPQRL.